A selection of T cell receptor beta chains follows, all from one sample in a study of T cell responses to AZD1222 COVID-19 vaccine. TCRdb's copy holds only in-frame clones and misses some; the assay was immunoSEQ multiplex PCR. The sample has some 150,000 clones; 90% are singletons. The material was peripheral blood, obtained on day 0 of AZD1222 vaccination. The receptors were sampled from an adult in good health. Each CDR3 is given with its conserved first and last residue. D genes are given only for firm matches. Clone size is shown for a subset of rows, as once, few, many or a class of expanded clone.

CDR3nt | CDR3aa | v_gene | d_gene | j_gene | abundance
TGTGCCAGCAGTTACGGAGGGGTGGAGATCTATGGCTACACCTTC | CASSYGGVEIYGYTF | TRBV6-2/TRBV6-3 | - | TRBJ1-2 | -
TGTGCCAGCAGCCGGACAGGGTCTTACGAGCAGTACTTC | CASSRTGSYEQYF | TRBV6-5 | TRBD1 | TRBJ2-7 | -
TGCAGTGCTGAAGACGGCACTGAAGCTTTCTTT | CSAEDGTEAFF | TRBV20-1 | - | TRBJ1-1 | few
TGTGCCAGCAGTTACTCTTCGACAGGGAAGGGCGAGCAGTACTTC | CASSYSSTGKGEQYF | TRBV6-5 | TRBD1 | TRBJ2-7 | -
TGTGCCAGCAGCTCCTCGCCCGATACGCAGTATTTT | CASSSSPDTQYF | TRBV7-3 | - | TRBJ2-3 | -
TGTGCCAGCAGTTACCTCCCGGGGTCTAGCTCCTACAATGAGCAGTTCTTC | CASSYLPGSSSYNEQFF | TRBV6-2/TRBV6-3 | - | TRBJ2-1 | -
TGTGCCAGTTCGGACAGGGGTAATGAAAAACTGTTTTTT | CASSDRGNEKLFF | TRBV19 | TRBD1 | TRBJ1-4 | -
TGTGCCAGCAGTAGAAAAAATCAGCCCCAGCATTTT | CASSRKNQPQHF | TRBV12-3/TRBV12-4 | - | TRBJ1-5 | -
TGTGCCACCAGCAGAGCGCTCCTTGGTGGGAGGGCCTCAGATACGCAGTATTTT | CATSRALLGGRASDTQYF | TRBV15 | TRBD2 | TRBJ2-3 | -
TGCGCCAGCAGCCGGGGGTCGGACAGTGAAGCTTTCTTT | CASSRGSDSEAFF | TRBV4-3 | - | TRBJ1-1 | -
TGTGCCAGCAGCCCCGGACACATTTCATATGGCTACACCTTC | CASSPGHISYGYTF | TRBV7-9 | - | TRBJ1-2 | -
TGTGCCAGCAGTTACAACCGGCAGTCCGATGAGCAGTTCTTC | CASSYNRQSDEQFF | TRBV6-2/TRBV6-3 | - | TRBJ2-1 | -
TGTGCCAGCAGTGCAGGGCTCGCAGATACGCAGTATTTT | CASSAGLADTQYF | TRBV5-5 | - | TRBJ2-3 | -
TGTGCCAGTAGTATCCGGGAGACGTATGGCTACACCTTC | CASSIRETYGYTF | TRBV19 | - | TRBJ1-2 | -
TGTGCCAGCAGTTACTGGGGGCCTCTGAACACTGAAGCTTTCTTT | CASSYWGPLNTEAFF | TRBV6-6 | - | TRBJ1-1 | -
TGTGCCAGCAGCGTAGCTACAGTGGGAGGCTACACCTTC | CASSVATVGGYTF | TRBV9 | - | TRBJ1-2 | -
TGTGCCTGGAGTGGGGCCACAGGGGCTCGGGGCTACACCTTC | CAWSGATGARGYTF | TRBV30 | TRBD1 | TRBJ1-2 | -
TGTGCCAGCAGTTTATGGGCAAATGAGCAGTTCTTC | CASSLWANEQFF | TRBV12-3/TRBV12-4 | - | TRBJ2-1 | -
TGTGCCACCAGTGATGACCCACCGGGACTAGCGACCGATACGCAGTATTTT | CATSDDPPGLATDTQYF | TRBV24-1 | TRBD2 | TRBJ2-3 | -
TGTGCCAGCAGCGAGGGACTAGCGGGAGGGGAAACCTACGAGCAGTACTTC | CASSEGLAGGETYEQYF | TRBV21-1 | - | TRBJ2-7 | -
TGTGCCAGCAGCTTGGCCATCAGGGCCGGGGAGCTGTTTTTT | CASSLAIRAGELFF | TRBV5-5 | - | TRBJ2-2 | -
TGTGCCAGCAGCCAAGATAACAGGGCCTATTCCGAAAACACTGAAGCTTTCTTT | CASSQDNRAYSENTEAFF | TRBV3-1/TRBV3-2 | - | TRBJ1-1 | -
TGTGCCATCACGTACAGGGAGGACACCGGGGAGCTGTTTTTT | CAITYREDTGELFF | TRBV10-3 | - | TRBJ2-2 | -
TGTGCCAGCAGCCCCCGTGGGGCAGGGGTATCCCACGAGCAGTACTTC | CASSPRGAGVSHEQYF | TRBV5-4 | - | TRBJ2-7 | -
TGTGCCAGCAGCTTAGGCACTAGCGGGAGCATAGGCGGGGAGCTGTTTTTT | CASSLGTSGSIGGELFF | TRBV7-9 | TRBD2 | TRBJ2-2 | -
TGTGCCAGCAGTTTAAGGGCGGCGGAGACCCAGTACTTC | CASSLRAAETQYF | TRBV28 | - | TRBJ2-5 | -
TGTGCCAGCAGCAGAAGCGCAGGGACAACTAATGAAAAACTGTTTTTT | CASSRSAGTTNEKLFF | TRBV5-4 | - | TRBJ1-4 | -
TGTGCCAGCAGCTTGGTTAACAGTTACAATGAGCAGTTCTTC | CASSLVNSYNEQFF | TRBV5-6 | - | TRBJ2-1 | -
TGTGCCAGTAGTACCTTGGACAGGGGATTAGGAAAACTGTTTTTT | CASSTLDRGLGKLFF | TRBV19 | TRBD1 | TRBJ1-4 | -
TGTGCCAGCAGCCCAGCTGTCAATTCACCCCTCCACTTT | CASSPAVNSPLHF | TRBV7-9 | - | TRBJ1-6 | few
TGTGCCAGCAGTTCCTCGAGGGGGAGCTACGAGCAGTACTTC | CASSSSRGSYEQYF | TRBV11-1 | - | TRBJ2-7 | -
TGTGCCAGCAGCCCCGCGAGGGATGAGCAGTTCTTC | CASSPARDEQFF | TRBV7-9 | - | TRBJ2-1 | -
TGTGCCAGCAGCGTAGGAGGCGGGAGACAGTACGAGCAGTACTTC | CASSVGGGRQYEQYF | TRBV9 | TRBD2 | TRBJ2-7 | -
TGTGCCAGCAGCTTGAGGCTGGGGAGGACAGGGATCTATGGCTACACCTTC | CASSLRLGRTGIYGYTF | TRBV5-8 | TRBD1 | TRBJ1-2 | -
TGCGCCAGCAGCTTGGGGCAGGGGGCCTACAATGAGCAGTTCTTC | CASSLGQGAYNEQFF | TRBV5-1 | TRBD1 | TRBJ2-1 | -
TGTGCCAGCAGCTTGGCTGATTCCTACGAGCAGTACTTC | CASSLADSYEQYF | TRBV7-9 | - | TRBJ2-7 | few
TGTGCCAGCAGTTCTCCCCCGGGACAGGAGACTGAAGCTTTCTTT | CASSSPPGQETEAFF | TRBV6-2/TRBV6-3 | TRBD1 | TRBJ1-1 | -
TGTGCCAGCACCTCCCCCGGGACTAGCGGGAGTCTGTACAATGAGCAGTTCTTC | CASTSPGTSGSLYNEQFF | TRBV5-6 | TRBD2 | TRBJ2-1 | -
TGTGCCAGCTCACCCGTAGCCCCGGAGGCCCCCCAAACTAATGAGCAGTTCTTC | CASSPVAPEAPQTNEQFF | TRBV18 | - | TRBJ2-1 | -
TGTGCCAGCAGTTTAGTGGGGAGGGCGGAACGAGTGTATAGCAATCAGCCCCAGCATTTT | CASSLVGRAERVYSNQPQHF | TRBV27 | - | TRBJ1-5 | -
TGTGCCAGCAGCACTAATAATCAGCCCCAGCATTTT | CASSTNNQPQHF | TRBV7-9 | - | TRBJ1-5 | -
TGTGCCAGCAGCCCACCGACCGGGACAGGCGTCTACGAGCAGTACTTC | CASSPPTGTGVYEQYF | TRBV7-9 | TRBD1 | TRBJ2-7 | -
TGCGCCAGCAGCCCAGACAGTCTCAATCAGCCCCAGCATTTT | CASSPDSLNQPQHF | TRBV5-1 | - | TRBJ1-5 | -
TGTGCCAGCAGCTTATCGCGGACAGGTGATTACACAGATACGCAGTATTTT | CASSLSRTGDYTDTQYF | TRBV7-6 | TRBD1 | TRBJ2-3 | once
TGCGCCAGCAGCCAAGATAGCGGCCCATTACGGGAGCTGTTTTTT | CASSQDSGPLRELFF | TRBV4-3 | - | TRBJ2-2 | -
TGTGCCAGTAGTTCTGGAATGGGCAATCAGCCCCAGCATTTT | CASSSGMGNQPQHF | TRBV19 | - | TRBJ1-5 | -
TGTGCCAGCAGTGTAACCTCAGCCTCCTACGAGCAGTACTTC | CASSVTSASYEQYF | TRBV27 | - | TRBJ2-7 | -
TGTGCCAGCTCATCACCGGACAGGACCTTTGATGAAGCTTTCTTT | CASSSPDRTFDEAFF | TRBV18 | TRBD1 | TRBJ1-1 | once
TGTGCCACCAGTGACCCCAACAGGGGGAGGAACAATGAGCAGTTCTTC | CATSDPNRGRNNEQFF | TRBV24-1 | TRBD1 | TRBJ2-1 | -
TGTGCCAGCAGCCAAGGGGGGATTTATGGCTACACCTTC | CASSQGGIYGYTF | TRBV14 | - | TRBJ1-2 | -
TGTGCCAGCAGCCACCCAGACCTGAACACTGAAGCTTTCTTT | CASSHPDLNTEAFF | TRBV5-4 | - | TRBJ1-1 | -
TGTGCCAGCAGTTCGAGCGGGAGAATAGAGACCCAGTACTTC | CASSSSGRIETQYF | TRBV6-5 | TRBD2 | TRBJ2-5 | -
TGTGCCAGCGTCGACGGCTATAGCAATCAGCCCCAGCATTTT | CASVDGYSNQPQHF | TRBV2 | - | TRBJ1-5 | -